Below are 15 T cell receptor beta chains sequenced from a single sample in a study of molecular identifiers for immune sequencing clone quantification. MiXCR, applied by TCRdb to the PCR reads, yields one record per CDR3 protein. The data show fewer than 350,000 distinct CDR3 sequences, with 24% seen just once and about 0.74% held by the top ten. What was sequenced was naive CD8+ T cells from blood, with Jurkat cell RNA spiked in. Described subset: FACS-sorted CD8+CD4-CCR7+CD45RA+ naive T cells. Every receptor here comes from a human donor in good health. Some libraries in this study had Jurkat cell RNA spiked in.

This clonotype showed up just once. The chain recombines TRBV7-2 with TRBJ2-3; 13 bases align to TRBD2. V was clipped by 1 base and J by 7 bases; unmatched bases: 5. This CDR3 has 16 amino acids. The germline V gene has CDR1 SGHTA and CDR2 FQGNSA. The CDR3, as DNA: TGTGCCAGCAGCTTAGAAGTACTAGCGGGAGGGTATACGCAGTATTTT. Translating gives CASSLEVLAGGYTQYF.

This clonotype was observed many times. The genes are TRBV5-4 and TRBJ1-5, with D uncertain. The germline V gene has CDR1 SGHNT and CDR2 YYREEE (reference sequence). The CDR3 length is 13 residues. Trimming took off 1 base at V and 5 bases at J, with 7 bases between the two ends. The CDR3, as DNA: TGTGCCAGCAGCTTGTGGGGTTATCAGCCCCAGCATTTT. Residues: CASSLWGYQPQHF.

V and J are TRBV11-3 and TRBJ2-3; D is perhaps TRBD1 (5 bases). The CDR3 extends over 17 amino acids. Trimming left V 4 bases short and J 1 base short, with 18 bases between. Germline assignment: CDR1 SGHNT and CDR2 YENEEA. The CDR3 region is CASSSRQRIRGTDTQYF. DNA for the CDR3: TGTGCCAGCAGCTCCCGACAGCGAATACGGGGCACAGATACGCAGTATTTT.

This clonotype showed up many times. The CDR3 DNA reads TGTGCCAGCACCTGGGAAGGCAATCAGCCCCAGCATTTT. Translated, it gives CASTWEGNQPQHF. This chain connects TRBV12-3 or TRBV12-4 to TRBJ1-5; D gene ambiguous. The CDR3 has 13 amino acids. The V end was cut by 7 bases, the J end by 2 bases, with 9 bases between.

This clonotype has only a few counts. The chain employs TRBV4-3 and TRBJ2-7; D is undetermined. The germline CDR1 and CDR2 sequences are LGHNA and YSLEER. With 0 bases removed from V and 2 bases from J, the gap between germline ends came to 8 bases. The CDR3 length is 14 residues. CDR3 sequence reads: CASSQDAGPYEQYF. CDR3 bases: TGCGCCAGCAGCCAAGATGCAGGACCCTACGAGCAGTACTTC.

V is TRBV6-2 or TRBV6-3 and J is TRBJ2-3; 8 positions agree with TRBD1. This CDR3 is 16 amino acids long. The germline CDR1 and CDR2 sequences are MNHEY and SVGEGT. V was pared by 2 bases and J by 6 bases, with 10 bases of the junction left unmatched. In DNA, the CDR3 is TGTGCCAGCAGTTACCTGAGGCAGGGGGCATGGGATACGCAGTATTTT. Translated, it gives CASSYLRQGAWDTQYF.

As concerns this clonotype: It may be a read error: a sequence one base away is much more abundant. V gene TRBV7-8 combines with J gene TRBJ2-2, with no clear D. Germline CDR1 SGHVS, CDR2 FQNEAQ. The CDR3 is 17 amino acids. The CDR3 DNA is TGTGCCAGCAGCTTATCCTTATGGCCCCAGAACTCCGGGGAGCTGTTTTTT. Translated: CASSLSLWPQNSGELFF.

A note on this clonotype: This may be a read error, as it is one base from a much larger clone. This sequence joins TRBV2 and TRBJ2-3, with 7 bases lining up with TRBD2. Trimming cost V 8 bases and J 6 bases; bases outside gene matches: 8. CDR1 is SNHLY, CDR2 FYNNEI, per germline. The CDR3 is made up of 13 amino acids. CDR3 coding DNA: TGTGCCAGCTCGCCGGGGGGATTTGATACGCAGTATTTT. Translation: CASSPGGFDTQYF.

V and J are TRBV4-3 and TRBJ2-7; D is unclear. Trimming cost V 0 bases and J 2 bases, with 17 bases left between them. CDR1 and CDR2 from the germline V gene are LGHNA and YSLEER. This CDR3 is 17 amino acids long. The CDR3 is CASSQDNMGLDAYEQYF. CDR3 nucleotide sequence: TGCGCCAGCAGCCAAGACAACATGGGCCTGGACGCCTACGAGCAGTACTTC.

The chain carries TRBV12-3 or TRBV12-4 and TRBJ2-3; no definite D call. The length of the CDR3 is 15 residues. The V end was cut by 4 bases, the J end by 6 bases, with 17 bases between. The CDR3 loop reads CASSSHRRVGDTQYF. The CDR3 DNA sequence: TGTGCCAGCAGTTCCCACCGTAGGGTCGGGGATACGCAGTATTTT.

The rearrangement joins TRBV6-5 to TRBJ2-7, with D unresolved. Deletions cut 6 bases from V and 4 bases from J, with 13 bases between. The germline V gene encodes CDR1 MNHEY and CDR2 SVGAGI. The CDR3 covers 13 residues. Here the CDR3 reads CASSSFQSYEQYF. For the CDR3, the DNA is TGTGCCAGCAGCTCCTTTCAGTCGTACGAGCAGTACTTC.

This clonotype was seen at least ten times. This chain joins TRBV7-2 and TRBJ1-1; D not certain. Trimming left V 5 bases short and J 1 base short, with 11 bases between. Germline lookup yields CDR1 SGHTA and CDR2 FQGNSA. This CDR3 has 14 residues. CDR3 sequence reads: CASSPRSGNTEAFF. The CDR3 DNA reads as TGTGCCAGCAGCCCCAGATCCGGGAACACTGAAGCTTTCTTT. The variable domain in full, completed from reference TRBV7-2 and TRBJ1-1, reads GAGVSQSPSNKVTEKGKDVELRCDPISGHTALYWYRQSLGQGLEFLIYFQGNSAPDKSGLPSDRFSAERTGGSVSTLTIQRTQQEDSAVYLCASSPRSGNTEAFFGQGTRLTVV.

V is TRBV7-9 and J is TRBJ2-7; the match to TRBD1 covers 7 bases. V shed 5 bases, J shed 3 bases, and the junction held 10 bases outside the gene matches. This CDR3 is built from 15 residues. Germline V gene data show CDR1 as SEHNR and CDR2 as FQNEAQ (reference sequence). The CDR3 DNA follows: TGTGCCAGCAGCGTAACTAACAGGGGTAGCTACGAGCAGTACTTC. Protein sequence: CASSVTNRGSYEQYF.

The V gene is TRBV6-2 or TRBV6-3, the J gene TRBJ2-7, with 10 bases that match TRBD1. The CDR3 runs to 15 residues. The germline V gene has CDR1 MNHEY and CDR2 SVGEGT. V trimming: 5 bases; J trimming: 4 bases; junction bases outside the gene matches: 8. The CDR3 protein is CASSHTGTGVYEQYF. CDR3 DNA sequence: TGTGCCAGCAGTCACACCGGGACAGGGGTGTACGAGCAGTACTTC.

This clonotype was seen repeatedly, ten times or more. The gene calls are TRBV29-1 and TRBJ1-1, with TRBD1 matching 9 bases. Trimming at V came to 3 bases and at J to 3 bases, leaving 5 bases not matched to a gene. CDR1 is SQVTM and CDR2 is ANQGSEA in the germline V gene. The CDR3 loop spans 14 amino acids. CDR3 amino acids: CSVEPDRGYTEAFF. The CDR3 DNA is TGCAGCGTTGAGCCCGACAGGGGGTACACTGAAGCTTTCTTT.